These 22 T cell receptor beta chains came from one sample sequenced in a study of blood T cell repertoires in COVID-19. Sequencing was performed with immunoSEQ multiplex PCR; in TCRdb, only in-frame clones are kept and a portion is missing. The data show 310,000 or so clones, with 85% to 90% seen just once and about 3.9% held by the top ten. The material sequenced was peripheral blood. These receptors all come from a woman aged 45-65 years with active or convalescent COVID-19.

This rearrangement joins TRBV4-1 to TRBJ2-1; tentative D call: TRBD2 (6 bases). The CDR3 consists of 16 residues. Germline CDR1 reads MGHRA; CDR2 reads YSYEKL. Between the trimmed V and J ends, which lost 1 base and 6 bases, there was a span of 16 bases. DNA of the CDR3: TGCGCCAGCAGCCAAGGGGGTTACGGGGGTCGCAATGAGCAGTTCTTC. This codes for CASSQGGYGGRNEQFF.

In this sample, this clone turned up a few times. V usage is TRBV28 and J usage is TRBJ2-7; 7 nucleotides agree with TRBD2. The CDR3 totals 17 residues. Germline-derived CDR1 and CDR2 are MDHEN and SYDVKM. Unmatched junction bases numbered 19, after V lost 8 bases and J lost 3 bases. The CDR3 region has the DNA TGTGCCAGCGTGGGGCGCATTGGGGGGGAAGACGGCTACGAGCAGTACTTC. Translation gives CASVGRIGGEDGYEQYF.

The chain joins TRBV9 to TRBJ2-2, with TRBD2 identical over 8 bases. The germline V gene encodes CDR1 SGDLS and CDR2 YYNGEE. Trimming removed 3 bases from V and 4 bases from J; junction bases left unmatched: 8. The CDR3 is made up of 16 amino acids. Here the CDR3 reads CASSASGGSGTGELFF. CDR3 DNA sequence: TGTGCCAGCAGCGCCTCGGGGGGGTCGGGCACCGGGGAGCTGTTTTTT. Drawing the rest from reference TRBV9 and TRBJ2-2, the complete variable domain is DSGVTQTPKHLITATGQRVTLRCSPRSGDLSVYWYQQSLDQGLQFLIQYYNGEERAKGNILERFSAQQFPDLHSELNLSSLELGDSALYFCASSASGGSGTGELFFGEGSRLTVL.

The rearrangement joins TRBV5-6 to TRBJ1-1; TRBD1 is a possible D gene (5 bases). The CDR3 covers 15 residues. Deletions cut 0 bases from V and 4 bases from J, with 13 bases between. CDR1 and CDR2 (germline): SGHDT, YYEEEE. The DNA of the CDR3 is TGTGCCAGCAGCTTGGCCGGAGGGGTGAGCACTGAAGCTTTCTTT. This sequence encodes CASSLAGGVSTEAFF.

The CDR3 sequence: CASSEQGNTEAFF. The CDR3 nucleotides are TGTGCCAGTAGTGAACAGGGTAACACTGAAGCTTTCTTT. The gene calls are TRBV19 and TRBJ1-1, with a possible D match to TRBD1 (6 bases). Germline assignment: CDR1 LNHDA and CDR2 SQIVND (reference sequence). V lost 5 bases and J lost 2, with 9 bases in between. The CDR3 covers 13 residues.

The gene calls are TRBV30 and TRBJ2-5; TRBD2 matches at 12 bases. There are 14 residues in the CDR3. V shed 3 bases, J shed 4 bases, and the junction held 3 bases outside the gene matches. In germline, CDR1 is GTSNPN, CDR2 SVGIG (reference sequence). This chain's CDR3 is CAWSLAGGTETQYF. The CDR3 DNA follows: TGTGCCTGGAGCCTAGCGGGGGGGACAGAGACCCAGTACTTC.

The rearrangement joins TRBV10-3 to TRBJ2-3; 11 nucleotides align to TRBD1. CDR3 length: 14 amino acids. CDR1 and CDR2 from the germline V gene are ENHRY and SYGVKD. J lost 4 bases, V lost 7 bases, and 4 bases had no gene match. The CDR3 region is CAITGTGGSDTQYF. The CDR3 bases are TGTGCCATCACCGGGACAGGGGGATCAGATACGCAGTATTTT.

CDR3 sequence: CASSLAASGSHTDTQYF. For the CDR3, the DNA is TGCGCCAGCAGCTTGGCCGCTAGCGGGTCACACACAGATACGCAGTATTTT. The V gene is TRBV5-1, the J gene TRBJ2-3, with 8 bases matching TRBD2. The CDR3 has 17 amino acids. CDR1 and CDR2 (germline): SGHRS, YFSETQ. The V and J ends lost 0 bases and 2 bases, in that order; junction bases with no gene match: 8.

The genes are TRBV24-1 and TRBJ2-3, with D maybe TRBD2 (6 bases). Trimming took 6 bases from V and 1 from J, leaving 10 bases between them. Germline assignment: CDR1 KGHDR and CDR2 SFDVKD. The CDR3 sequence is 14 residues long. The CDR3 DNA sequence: TGTGCCACCAGTTCTACGGGGGGCACAGATACGCAGTATTTT. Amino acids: CATSSTGGTDTQYF.

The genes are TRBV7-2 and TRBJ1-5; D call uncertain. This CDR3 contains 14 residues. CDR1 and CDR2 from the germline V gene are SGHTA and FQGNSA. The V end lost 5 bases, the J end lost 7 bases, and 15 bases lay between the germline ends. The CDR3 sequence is CASSLTWAGQPQHF. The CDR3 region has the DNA TGTGCCAGCAGCCTTACATGGGCTGGACAGCCCCAGCATTTT.

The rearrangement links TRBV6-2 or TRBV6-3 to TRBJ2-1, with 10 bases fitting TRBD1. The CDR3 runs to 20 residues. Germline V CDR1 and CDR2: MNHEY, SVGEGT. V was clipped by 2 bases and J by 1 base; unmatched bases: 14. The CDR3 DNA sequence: TGTGCCAGCAGTTACGGAACCGGGACAGGGGAATATTGGTCCTACAATGAGCAGTTCTTC. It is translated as CASSYGTGTGEYWSYNEQFF.

DNA of the CDR3: TGTGCCAGCAGCCCCACCGGTATTGGAGAATACGAGCAGTACTTC. Protein sequence: CASSPTGIGEYEQYF. This chain links TRBV3-1 (or the pseudogene TRBV3-2) with TRBJ2-7; D uncertain. This CDR3 is 15 amino acids long. The V gene's germline CDR1 is LGHDT and CDR2 YNNKEL (reference sequence). The ends were cut back, 4 bases at V and 4 bases at J, with 17 bases in the middle.

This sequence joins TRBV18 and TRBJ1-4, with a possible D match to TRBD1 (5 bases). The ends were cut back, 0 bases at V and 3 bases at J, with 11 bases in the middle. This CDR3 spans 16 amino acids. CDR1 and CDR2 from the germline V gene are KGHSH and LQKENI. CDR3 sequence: CASSPPNGGANEKLFF. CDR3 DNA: TGTGCCAGCTCACCACCGAACGGGGGGGCTAATGAAAAACTGTTTTTT. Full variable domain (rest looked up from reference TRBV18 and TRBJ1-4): NAGVMQNPRHLVRRRGQEARLRCSPMKGHSHVYWYRQLPEEGLKFMVYLQKENIIDESGMPKERFSAEFPKEGPSILRIQQVVRGDSAAYFCASSPPNGGANEKLFFGSGTQLSVL.

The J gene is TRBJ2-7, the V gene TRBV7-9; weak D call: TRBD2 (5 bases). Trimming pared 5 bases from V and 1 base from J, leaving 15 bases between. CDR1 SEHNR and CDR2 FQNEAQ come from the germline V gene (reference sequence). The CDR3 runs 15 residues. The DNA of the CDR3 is TGTGCCAGCAGCCCAGCGGCGTTACCGTCCTACGAGCAGTACTTC. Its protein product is CASSPAALPSYEQYF.

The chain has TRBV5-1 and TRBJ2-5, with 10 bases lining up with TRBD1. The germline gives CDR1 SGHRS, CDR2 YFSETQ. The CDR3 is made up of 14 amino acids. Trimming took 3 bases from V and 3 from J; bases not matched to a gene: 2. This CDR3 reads CASSWGTGEETQYF. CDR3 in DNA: TGCGCCAGCAGCTGGGGGACAGGGGAAGAGACCCAGTACTTC.

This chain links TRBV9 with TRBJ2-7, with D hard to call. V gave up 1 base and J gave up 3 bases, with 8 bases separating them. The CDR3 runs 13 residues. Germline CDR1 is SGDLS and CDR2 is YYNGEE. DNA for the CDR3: TGTGCCAGCAGCGTAATGGCAAACTACGAGCAGTACTTC. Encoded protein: CASSVMANYEQYF.

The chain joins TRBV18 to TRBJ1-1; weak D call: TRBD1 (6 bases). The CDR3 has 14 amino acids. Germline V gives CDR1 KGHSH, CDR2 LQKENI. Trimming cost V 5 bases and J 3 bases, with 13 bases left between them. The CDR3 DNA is TGTGCCAGCTCATTCGGGGACACCTACACTGAAGCTTTCTTT. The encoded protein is CASSFGDTYTEAFF. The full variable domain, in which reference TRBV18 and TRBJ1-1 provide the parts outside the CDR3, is NAGVMQNPRHLVRRRGQEARLRCSPMKGHSHVYWYRQLPEEGLKFMVYLQKENIIDESGMPKERFSAEFPKEGPSILRIQQVVRGDSAAYFCASSFGDTYTEAFFGQGTRLTVV.

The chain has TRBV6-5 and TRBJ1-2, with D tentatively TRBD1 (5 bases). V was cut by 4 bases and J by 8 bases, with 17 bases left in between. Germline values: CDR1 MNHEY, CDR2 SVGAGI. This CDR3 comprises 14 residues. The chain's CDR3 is CASSLTASNRGYTF. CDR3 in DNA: TGTGCCAGCAGTTTGACCGCTTCTAACAGGGGCTACACCTTC.

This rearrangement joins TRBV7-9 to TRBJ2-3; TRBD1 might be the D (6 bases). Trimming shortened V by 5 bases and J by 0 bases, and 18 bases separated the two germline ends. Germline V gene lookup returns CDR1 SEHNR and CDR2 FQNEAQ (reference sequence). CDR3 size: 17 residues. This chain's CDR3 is CASSPRRTASSTDTQYF. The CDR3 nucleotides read TGTGCCAGCAGCCCTCGCAGGACAGCATCTAGCACAGATACGCAGTATTTT.

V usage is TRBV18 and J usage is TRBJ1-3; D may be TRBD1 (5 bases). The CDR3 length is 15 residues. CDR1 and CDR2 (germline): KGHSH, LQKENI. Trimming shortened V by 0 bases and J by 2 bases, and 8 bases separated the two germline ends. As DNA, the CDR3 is TGTGCCAGCTCACCACCGGCCAGGGCTGGAAACACCATATATTTT. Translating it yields CASSPPARAGNTIYF.

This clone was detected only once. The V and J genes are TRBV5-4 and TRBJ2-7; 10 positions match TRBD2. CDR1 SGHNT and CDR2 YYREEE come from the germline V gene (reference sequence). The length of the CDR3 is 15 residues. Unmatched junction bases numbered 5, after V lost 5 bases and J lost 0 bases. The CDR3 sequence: CASSQLAGSSYEQYF. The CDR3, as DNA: TGTGCCAGCAGTCAACTAGCGGGGAGCTCCTACGAGCAGTACTTC.

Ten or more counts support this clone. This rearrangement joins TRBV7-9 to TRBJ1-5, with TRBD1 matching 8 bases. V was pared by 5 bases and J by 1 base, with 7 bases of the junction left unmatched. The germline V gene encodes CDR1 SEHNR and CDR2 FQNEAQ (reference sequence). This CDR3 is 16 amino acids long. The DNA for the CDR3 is TGTGCCAGCAGCCTCCAGGGGGCGAACAGCAATCAGCCCCAGCATTTT. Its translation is CASSLQGANSNQPQHF.